The rows below give T cell receptor beta chains drawn from one sample of a study of cytomegalovirus exposure and HLA in healthy donors. Sequencing was performed with immunoSEQ multiplex PCR; in TCRdb, only in-frame clones are kept and a portion is missing. The sample lists some 150,000 clones; 79% were seen once. Source material: PBMCs. The receptors were gathered from a male donor in good health and CMV-seronegative. Both conserved end residues are part of each CDR3. Fields, in order: clone size, D gene, V gene, J gene, CDR3 DNA, CDR3 protein. D genes are given only for firm matches. Clone size, where shown, is once, few, many, or a class for clones that have expanded.

NA	TRBD2	TRBV7-9	TRBJ2-4	TGTGTCATTTGGGAGGGTACCAAAAACATTCAGTACTTC	CVIWEGTKNIQYF
NA	TRBD2	TRBV19	TRBJ2-1	TGTGCCAGTAGTAGGTGGGGGGGTGCCGGGGCCAGGGATGAGCAGTTCTTC	CASSRWGGAGARDEQFF
NA	TRBD2	TRBV27	TRBJ2-1	TGTGCCAGCAGTCCCCACGGCGGGGGGGCGGGTGAGCAGTTCTTC	CASSPHGGGAGEQFF
NA	TRBD2	TRBV5-1	TRBJ2-2	TGCGCCAGCGACCTCAGCGGGGCCGGGGAGCTGTTTTTT	CASDLSGAGELFF
few	NA	TRBV5-1	TRBJ2-1	TGCGCCAGCAGCTTGGGAGCGAACAATGAGCAGTTCTTC	CASSLGANNEQFF
NA	TRBD2	TRBV5-1	TRBJ2-5	TGCGCCAGCGGAGAGAGCCCAGGGACTAAAGAGACCCAGTACTTC	CASGESPGTKETQYF
NA	NA	TRBV9	TRBJ2-1	TGTGCCAGCAGCGTAAGGGCTAGCCAGGACAATGAGCAGTTCTTC	CASSVRASQDNEQFF
NA	TRBD2	TRBV9	TRBJ2-1	TGTGCCAGCAGCGCTACCGGGACTAGCTACGCCAATGAGCAGTTCTTC	CASSATGTSYANEQFF
NA	TRBD1	TRBV11-2	TRBJ2-7	TGTGCCAGCAGCTTAATACAGGGGACAGGGTCCTACGAGCAGTACTTC	CASSLIQGTGSYEQYF
few	TRBD2	TRBV5-1	TRBJ2-7	TGCGCCAGCAGCTCCCTGGGACTATCCCTCTACGAGCAGTACTTC	CASSSLGLSLYEQYF
NA	NA	TRBV5-4	TRBJ1-6	TGTGCCAGCAGCCGGACAGATGGGGATTCACCCCTCCACTTT	CASSRTDGDSPLHF
once	TRBD2	TRBV5-4	TRBJ2-3	TGTGCCAGCAGCTTGGAGGCTAGCGGGGTCACAGATACGCAGTATTTT	CASSLEASGVTDTQYF
medium-sized	TRBD1	TRBV15	TRBJ1-2	TGTGCCACCAGCAGCCTGACAGGGGCGCGAGGCTACACCTTC	CATSSLTGARGYTF
NA	TRBD1	TRBV14	TRBJ2-1	TGTGCCAGCAGCAACCGACAGGGGGCCTACAATGAGCAGTTCTTC	CASSNRQGAYNEQFF
NA	NA	TRBV2	TRBJ2-3	TGTGCCAGCAGTGCGGTCCGAGGCGGGGGCGATACGCAGTATTTT	CASSAVRGGGDTQYF